This T cell receptor (beta chain) was found in a study of Graves' ophthalmopathy and Graves' hyperthyroidism. RNA transcripts were the template, and TCR beta CDR3 regions were amplified from them. First-round RT-PCR relied on HTBI primers, and a second-round multiplex PCR came next. A single record per CDR3 protein comes from TCRdb applying MiXCR to the multiplex PCR reads. The sample lists around 470,000 distinct CDR3 sequences; roughly an eighth were seen once. Points on this clonotype: A read error may be the cause here, since a much bigger clone is one base away.

This CDR3 has 17 amino acids. Germline assignment: CDR1 MNHNS and CDR2 SASEGT. This clonotype originated in a woman under 40 with Graves' ophthalmopathy. The chain is built from TRBV6-1 and TRBJ1-2, with TRBD1 matching 8 bases. Source material: blood. CDR3 sequence reads: CASIPGGAGGANFGYTF. CDR3 DNA sequence: TGTGCCAGCATCCCAGGTGGGGCAGGGGGCGCAAACTTTGGCTACACCTTC.